The 24 T cell receptor beta chains in this list originate from one sample, sequenced in a study of cytomegalovirus exposure and HLA in healthy donors. Method: immunoSEQ multiplex PCR; TCRdb's copy keeps in-frame clones and lacks some. Of some 130,000 clones listed, 70% to 85% are singletons. Sequencing input: PBMCs. The source is a man aged 25-45 years in good health and CMV-seropositive.

The chain uses TRBV15 and TRBJ2-5; 9 nucleotides match TRBD2. The CDR3 covers 16 residues. Trimming cost V 0 bases and J 4 bases; bases outside gene matches: 6. CDR1 is LNHNV, CDR2 YYDKDF, per germline (reference sequence). CDR3 coding DNA: TGTGCCACCAGCAGAGATCGGGGGCGGGAGGGAGAGACCCAGTACTTC. Translation gives CATSRDRGREGETQYF.

The V gene is TRBV7-2, the J gene TRBJ2-3; 8 bases align to TRBD2. Germline lookup yields CDR1 SGHTA and CDR2 FQGNSA. J gave up 0 bases and V 4 bases, and 12 bases lay outside the gene matches. The CDR3 runs 18 residues. The CDR3 loop is CASSSVAGGRPSTDTQYF. CDR3 nucleotide sequence: TGTGCCAGCAGCTCCGTTGCGGGGGGCAGACCTAGCACAGATACGCAGTATTTT. Variable domain in full (rest from reference TRBV7-2 and TRBJ2-3): GAGVSQSPSNKVTEKGKDVELRCDPISGHTALYWYRQSLGQGLEFLIYFQGNSAPDKSGLPSDRFSAERTGGSVSTLTIQRTQQEDSAVYLCASSSVAGGRPSTDTQYFGPGTRLTVL.

V and J are TRBV6-6 and TRBJ1-1; 8 bases line up with TRBD1. The CDR3 consists of 15 residues. J gave up 6 bases and V 0 bases, and 6 bases lay outside the gene matches. Germline V gene sequence: CDR1 MNHNY, CDR2 SVGAGI (reference sequence). CDR3: CASSYSERTGPEAFF. The CDR3 DNA follows: TGTGCCAGCAGTTACTCAGAGCGGACAGGGCCTGAAGCTTTCTTT.

For the CDR3, the DNA is TGTGCCAGCAGCTTGGCACCGGGACAGGGGGCCTACGAGCAGTACTTC. Translating it yields CASSLAPGQGAYEQYF. V and J are TRBV5-4 and TRBJ2-7; 11 bases fit TRBD1. V gave up 0 bases and J gave up 2 bases; unmatched junction bases: 4. The germline gives CDR1 SGHNT, CDR2 YYREEE (reference sequence). This CDR3 is built from 16 residues.

The genes are TRBV27 and TRBJ1-4; possible D gene TRBD1, 6 bases. This CDR3 contains 16 residues. Trimming removed 1 base at V and 2 bases at J, with 11 bases between. CDR1 MNHEY and CDR2 SMNVEV come from the germline V gene (reference sequence). CDR3 region: CASSLYQDSTNEKLFF. In nucleotides, the CDR3 is TGTGCCAGCAGTTTATACCAGGACAGCACTAATGAAAAACTGTTTTTT.

This chain links TRBV7-9 with TRBJ1-1; D not certain. Germline CDR1 and CDR2: SEHNR and FQNEAQ (reference sequence). The CDR3 consists of 14 residues. Trimming left V 6 bases short and J 3 bases short, with 14 bases between. The CDR3 region is CASRERDLDTEAFF. CDR3 in DNA: TGTGCCAGCAGAGAGCGGGATCTCGACACTGAAGCTTTCTTT.

The genes are TRBV7-2 and TRBJ2-5; D call uncertain. Germline CDR1 is SGHTA and CDR2 is FQGNSA. V was shortened by 3 bases and J by 5 bases, with 10 bases between the two germline ends. This CDR3 contains 13 residues. CDR3 loop: CASSFSLRETQYF. CDR3 bases: TGTGCCAGCAGCTTCTCGCTACGGGAGACCCAGTACTTC.

This sequence joins TRBV18 and TRBJ2-7, with 8 bases lining up with TRBD2. After removal of 4 bases from V and 6 bases from J, the junction contained 11 bases not matched to a gene. The CDR3 runs to 15 residues. Per germline, CDR1 KGHSH and CDR2 LQKENI. This chain's CDR3 is CASSQSPGTRSEQYF. CDR3 bases: TGTGCCAGCTCACAATCACCCGGGACTAGGAGCGAGCAGTACTTC. Drawing the rest from reference TRBV18 and TRBJ2-7, the complete variable domain is NAGVMQNPRHLVRRRGQEARLRCSPMKGHSHVYWYRQLPEEGLKFMVYLQKENIIDESGMPKERFSAEFPKEGPSILRIQQVVRGDSAAYFCASSQSPGTRSEQYFGPGTRLTVT.

V is TRBV9 and J is TRBJ2-5; possibly TRBD2 for D (6 bases). Germline V gives CDR1 SGDLS, CDR2 YYNGEE. The CDR3 sequence is 16 residues long. V lost 0 bases and J 5 bases, leaving 17 bases between the germline ends. CDR3 region: CASSVGGGVVGETQYF. As DNA, the CDR3 is TGTGCCAGCAGCGTAGGAGGAGGGGTAGTTGGCGAGACCCAGTACTTC.

The rearrangement links TRBV4-2 to TRBJ2-7, with D possibly TRBD1 on 5 matching bases. V shed 0 bases and J shed 2 bases, with 17 bases lying between them. This CDR3 is 17 amino acids long. Germline V gene data show CDR1 as LGHNA and CDR2 as YNFKEQ. This CDR3 reads CASSQEGQGTPPYEQYF. In DNA form, the CDR3 reads TGTGCCAGCAGCCAAGAAGGTCAGGGTACCCCACCCTACGAGCAGTACTTC.

The chain has TRBV5-4 and TRBJ2-6; possible D gene TRBD1, 5 bases. The CDR3 sequence is 16 residues long. Germline CDR1 reads SGHNT; CDR2 reads YYREEE (reference sequence). The V gene lost 4 bases and the J gene lost 1 base, with 12 bases spanning the gap. The CDR3 sequence is CASSPEGESGANVLTF. The CDR3 bases are TGTGCCAGCAGCCCGGAAGGGGAATCTGGGGCCAACGTCCTGACTTTC.

V gene TRBV7-3 combines with J gene TRBJ2-1, with 10 bases that match TRBD2. The germline gives CDR1 SGHTA, CDR2 FQGTGA. V lost 0 bases to trimming and J lost 4 bases; unmatched junction nucleotides: 9. The CDR3 spans 18 residues. CDR3 bases: TGTGCCAGCAGCTTAACAGTCGGGAGCGGGGGGGATTACAATGAGCAGTTCTTC. It translates to CASSLTVGSGGDYNEQFF.

This clone was seen just once. The gene calls are TRBV11-2 and TRBJ2-7; the match to TRBD2 covers 7 bases. The trim removed 1 base at V and 7 bases at J, leaving 4 bases unmatched. Per germline, CDR1 SGHAT and CDR2 FQNNGV. The CDR3 loop spans 13 amino acids. CDR3 nucleotide sequence: TGTGCCAGCAGCTTAGGGGTGGGGGGGGAGCAGTACTTC. Its translation: CASSLGVGGEQYF. Full variable domain (rest looked up from reference TRBV11-2 and TRBJ2-7): EAGVAQSPRYKIIEKRQSVAFWCNPISGHATLYWYQQILGQGPKLLIQFQNNGVVDDSQLPKDRFSAERLKGVDSTLKIQPAKLEDSAVYLCASSLGVGGEQYFGPGTRLTVT.

V is TRBV7-3 and J is TRBJ2-3, with 7 positions matching TRBD1. CDR3 length: 16 residues. After removal of 5 bases from V and 4 bases from J, the junction contained 12 bases not matched to a gene. Germline V gives CDR1 SGHTA, CDR2 FQGTGA. In DNA form, the CDR3 reads TGTGCCAGCAGCCCACGAAAAAGACAGGGCCCAGATACGCAGTATTTT. It yields the protein CASSPRKRQGPDTQYF.

J is TRBJ2-5 and V is TRBV7-2; 7 bases map to TRBD1. This CDR3 spans 16 amino acids. In germline, CDR1 is SGHTA, CDR2 FQGNSA. With 0 bases clipped from V and 2 bases from J, the junction kept 6 bases outside the gene matches. The CDR3 protein is CASSLAPRGLQETQYF. CDR3 nucleotide sequence: TGTGCCAGCAGCTTAGCCCCCAGGGGGTTACAAGAGACCCAGTACTTC.

The gene calls are TRBV21-1 and TRBJ1-1; TRBD1 is taken as the D call from the table, unchecked against the DNA. TRBV21-1 is shown as a pseudogene. This CDR3 region has 13 residues. The CDR3 region is CATLQCMNTEAFF. The CDR3 bases are TGTGCCACCCTACAGTGCATGAACACTGAAGCTTTCTTT.

With regard to this clone: This same CDR3 is encoded by further DNA sequences in the sample. The chain recombines TRBV4-1 with TRBJ2-3; 8 bases line up with TRBD2. The length of the CDR3 is 15 residues. CDR1 and CDR2 from the germline V gene are MGHRA and YSYEKL. V shed 3 bases and J 0 bases; nucleotides not matched to a gene: 2. Here the CDR3 reads CASSHSGTSTDTQYF. The CDR3 DNA follows: TGCGCCAGCAGCCATAGCGGGACGAGCACAGATACGCAGTATTTT.

This clone has only a few counts. This chain uses TRBV4-1 with TRBJ2-7, with D perhaps matching TRBD1 (5 bases). Germline V gene data show CDR1 as MGHRA and CDR2 as YSYEKL. V shed 1 base and J shed 2 bases, with 12 bases lying between them. This CDR3 contains 15 residues. CDR3 nucleotides: TGCGCCAGCAGCCAAGTCCAGGGCCGTACCTACGAGCAGTACTTC. Translation gives CASSQVQGRTYEQYF.

This chain uses TRBV11-2 with TRBJ1-1; 7 nucleotides line up with TRBD1. CDR3 size: 13 residues. Germline V lookup: CDR1 SGHAT, CDR2 FQNNGV. V shed 6 bases and J 5 bases; nucleotides not matched to a gene: 6. CDR3 amino acids: CASRRQGGTEAFF. For the CDR3, the DNA is TGTGCCAGCAGGCGACAGGGAGGAACTGAAGCTTTCTTT.

The rearrangement joins TRBV4-1 to TRBJ1-2, with D uncertain. The CDR3 extends over 16 amino acids. V gave up 0 bases and J gave up 7 bases, with 18 bases separating them. Germline-derived CDR1 and CDR2 are MGHRA and YSYEKL. CDR3: CASSQDAAGPVGGYTF. DNA for the CDR3: TGCGCCAGCAGCCAAGATGCGGCCGGCCCAGTGGGTGGCTACACCTTC.

This rearrangement joins TRBV5-4 to TRBJ2-5, with TRBD2 identical over 13 bases. This CDR3 comprises 15 residues. CDR1 SGHNT and CDR2 YYREEE come from the germline V gene (reference sequence). J gave up 2 bases and V 5 bases, and 3 bases lay outside the gene matches. DNA for the CDR3: TGTGCCAGCAGACGGACTAGCGGGAGACAAGAGACCCAGTACTTC. Protein product: CASRRTSGRQETQYF.

This clone has a handful of counts. The J gene is TRBJ2-2, the V gene TRBV7-2; D unclear. Germline assignment: CDR1 SGHTA and CDR2 FQGNSA. Trimming took off 2 bases at V and 2 bases at J, with 15 bases between the two ends. This CDR3 is 17 amino acids long. The CDR3 nucleotides are TGTGCCAGCAGCTTAAGCGCGACGGTGGTTAACACCGGGGAGCTGTTTTTT. The encoded protein is CASSLSATVVNTGELFF.

The chain links TRBV7-9 to TRBJ2-5; 11 bases fit TRBD2. The CDR3 totals 18 residues. From germline, CDR1 is SEHNR and CDR2 FQNEAQ (reference sequence). The ends lost 5 bases at V and 5 bases at J; junction bases unmatched: 16. The CDR3 nucleotides read TGTGCCAGCAGCCCCCGCGGGGGGGGCGGACTAGCGGGCGAGACCCAGTACTTC. It translates to CASSPRGGGGLAGETQYF.

The V and J genes are TRBV6-6 and TRBJ1-2; 8 nucleotides align to TRBD1. Germline trimming cut 3 bases from V and 8 bases from J; bases unmatched to any gene: 8. This CDR3 is built from 14 residues. Germline-derived CDR1 and CDR2 are MNHNY and SVGAGI (reference sequence). In DNA form, the CDR3 reads TGTGCCAGCAGTTATGGAGGACAGGGAGGAGGCTACACCTTC. Translating gives CASSYGGQGGGYTF.